This T cell receptor beta chain emerged from a study of blood T cells in healthy people across ages. CDR1 MGHRA and CDR2 YSYEKL come from the germline V gene. The CDR3 has 16 amino acids. With respect to this clonotype: The antigen is not known. One junction end disagrees with the germline gene, perhaps due to a read error.

Each sample used at least 6 million PBMCs. Whole-study results and caveats: With age, beta diversity per million T cells declined roughly linearly, significantly by approximately 40.

Primed by a sample-barcoded 5' primer and a J-beta primer mix, a second PCR proceeded for 7 to 11 cycles. TCRdb redid the calling of the 5' RACE reads with MiXCR, one entry per CDR3 protein. This table holds 850,000 to 1,100,000 distinct CDR3 sequences, roughly two fifths found once. Sample: blood. The genes are TRBV4-1 and TRBJ2-5; D uncertain. The sequence was obtained from a young man in good health. The CDR3 sequence is CASSQASPAQQETQYF. As DNA, the CDR3 is TGCGCCAGCAGTCAAGCGAGTCCGGCGCAGCAAGAGACCCAGTACTTC.